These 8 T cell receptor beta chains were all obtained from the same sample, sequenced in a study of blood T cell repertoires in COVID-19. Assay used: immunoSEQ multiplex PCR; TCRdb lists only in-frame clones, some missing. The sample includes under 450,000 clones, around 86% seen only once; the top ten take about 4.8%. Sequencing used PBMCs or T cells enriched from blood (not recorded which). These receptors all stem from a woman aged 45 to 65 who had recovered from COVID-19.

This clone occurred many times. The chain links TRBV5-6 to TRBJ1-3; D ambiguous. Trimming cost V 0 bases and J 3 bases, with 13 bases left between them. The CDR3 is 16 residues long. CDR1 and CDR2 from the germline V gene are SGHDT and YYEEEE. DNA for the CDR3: TGTGCCAGCAGCTTGGTTTCTAGATATAGTGGAAACACCATATATTTT. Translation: CASSLVSRYSGNTIYF.

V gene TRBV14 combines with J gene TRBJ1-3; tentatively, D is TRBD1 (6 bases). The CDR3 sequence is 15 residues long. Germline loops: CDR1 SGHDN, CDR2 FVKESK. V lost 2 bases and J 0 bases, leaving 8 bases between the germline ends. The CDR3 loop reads CASSQRQDSGNTIYF. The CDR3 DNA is TGTGCCAGCAGCCAAAGACAGGACTCTGGAAACACCATATATTTT.

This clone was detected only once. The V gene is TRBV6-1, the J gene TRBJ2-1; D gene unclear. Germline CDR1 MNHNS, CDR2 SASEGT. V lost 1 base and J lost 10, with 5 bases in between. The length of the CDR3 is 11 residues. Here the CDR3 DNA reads TGTGCCAGCAGTGAAGTCCTGGAGCAGTTCTTC. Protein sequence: CASSEVLEQFF.

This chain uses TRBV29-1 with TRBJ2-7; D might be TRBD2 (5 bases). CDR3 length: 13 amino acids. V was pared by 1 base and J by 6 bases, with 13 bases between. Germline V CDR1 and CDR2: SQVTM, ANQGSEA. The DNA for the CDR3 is TGCAGCGTTGAAGGATTAGCGCGGCGCGAGCAGTACTTC. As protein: CSVEGLARREQYF.

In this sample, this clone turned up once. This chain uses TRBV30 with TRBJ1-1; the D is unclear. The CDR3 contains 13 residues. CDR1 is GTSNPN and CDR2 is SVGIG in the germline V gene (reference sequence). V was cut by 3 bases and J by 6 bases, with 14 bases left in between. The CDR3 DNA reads TGTGCCTGGAGGAATGAGGATAACGCTGAAGCTTTCTTT. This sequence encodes CAWRNEDNAEAFF. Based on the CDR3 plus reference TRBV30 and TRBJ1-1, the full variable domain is SQTIHQWPATLVQPVGSPLSLECTVEGTSNPNLYWYRQAAGRGLQLLFYSVGIGQISSEVPQNLSASRPQDRQFILSSKKLLLSDSGFYLCAWRNEDNAEAFFGQGTRLTVV.

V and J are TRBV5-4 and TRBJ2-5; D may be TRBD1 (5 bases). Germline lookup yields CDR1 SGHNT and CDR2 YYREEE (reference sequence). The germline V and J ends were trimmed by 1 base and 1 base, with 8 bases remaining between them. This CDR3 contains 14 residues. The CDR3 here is CASSLFDSQETQYF. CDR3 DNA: TGTGCCAGCAGCTTGTTCGACAGCCAAGAGACCCAGTACTTC. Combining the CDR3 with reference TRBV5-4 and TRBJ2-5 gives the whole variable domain ETGVTQSPTHLIKTRGQQVTLRCSSQSGHNTVSWYQQALGQGPQFIFQYYREEENGRGNFPPRFSGLQFPNYSSELNVNALELDDSALYLCASSLFDSQETQYFGPGTRLLVL.

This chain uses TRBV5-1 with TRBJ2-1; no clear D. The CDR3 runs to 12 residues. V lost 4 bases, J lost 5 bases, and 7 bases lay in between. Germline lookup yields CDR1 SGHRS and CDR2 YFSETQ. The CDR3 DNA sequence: TGCGCCAGCAGCACCCGGGACAATGAGCAGTTCTTC. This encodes CASSTRDNEQFF.

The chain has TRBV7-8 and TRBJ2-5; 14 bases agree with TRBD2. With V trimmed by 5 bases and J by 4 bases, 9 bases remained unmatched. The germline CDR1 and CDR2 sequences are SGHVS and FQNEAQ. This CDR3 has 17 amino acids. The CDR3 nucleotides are TGTGCCAGCAGCCCCCCAGAAGGGACTAGCGGGGGAGAGACCCAGTACTTC. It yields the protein CASSPPEGTSGGETQYF.